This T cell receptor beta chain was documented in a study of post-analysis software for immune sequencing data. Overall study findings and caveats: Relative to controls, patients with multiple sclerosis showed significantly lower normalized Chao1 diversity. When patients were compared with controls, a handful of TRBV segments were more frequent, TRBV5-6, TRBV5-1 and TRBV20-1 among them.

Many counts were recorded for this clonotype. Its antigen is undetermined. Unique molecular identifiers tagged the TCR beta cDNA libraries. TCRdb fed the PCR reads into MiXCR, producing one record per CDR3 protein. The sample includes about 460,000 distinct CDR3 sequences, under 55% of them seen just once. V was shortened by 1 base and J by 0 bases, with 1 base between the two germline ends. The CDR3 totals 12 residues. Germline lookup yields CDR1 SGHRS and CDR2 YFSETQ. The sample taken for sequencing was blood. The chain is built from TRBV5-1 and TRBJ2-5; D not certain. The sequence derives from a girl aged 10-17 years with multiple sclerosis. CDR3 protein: CASSLYQETQYF. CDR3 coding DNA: TGCGCCAGCAGCTTGTACCAAGAGACCCAGTACTTC.